This T cell receptor (beta chain) was recovered during a study of Ad26.COV2.S vaccination and SARS-CoV-2 variants. Whole-study results and caveats: Those who received the vaccine showed greater spike-specific TCR breadth than those given placebo.

With regard to this clone: The antigen is not known.

Sequencing was performed with immunoSEQ multiplex PCR; in TCRdb, only in-frame clones are kept and a portion is missing. The sample comprises roughly 350,000 clones, 75% to 90% of which are singletons, and about 10% rests with the top ten. The treatment is: roughly 20 received Ad26.COV2.S at low or high dose, single or two shots; about 5 received placebo; per-sample allocation not given. On day 63 after the first injection, vaccine and placebo recipients gave samples. The study used a vaccine consisting of an Ad26 vector that expressed Wuhan-strain SARS-CoV-2 spike. Germline CDR1 reads SNHLY; CDR2 reads FYNNEI. The CDR3 is 13 amino acids. The ends were cut back, 8 bases at V and 6 bases at J, with 17 bases in the middle.

The clonotype was recovered from a person aged 18 to 59 who received the Ad26.COV2.S COVID-19 vaccine or a placebo. Sequenced material: peripheral blood, taken in a trial of Ad26.COV2.S vaccine versus placebo. V and J are TRBV2 and TRBJ2-7; D perhaps matches TRBD2 (6 bases). The CDR3 DNA reads as TGTGCCAGCGGGGGGAGCGGGTTTGGCGAGCAGTACTTC. This gives the protein CASGGSGFGEQYF.